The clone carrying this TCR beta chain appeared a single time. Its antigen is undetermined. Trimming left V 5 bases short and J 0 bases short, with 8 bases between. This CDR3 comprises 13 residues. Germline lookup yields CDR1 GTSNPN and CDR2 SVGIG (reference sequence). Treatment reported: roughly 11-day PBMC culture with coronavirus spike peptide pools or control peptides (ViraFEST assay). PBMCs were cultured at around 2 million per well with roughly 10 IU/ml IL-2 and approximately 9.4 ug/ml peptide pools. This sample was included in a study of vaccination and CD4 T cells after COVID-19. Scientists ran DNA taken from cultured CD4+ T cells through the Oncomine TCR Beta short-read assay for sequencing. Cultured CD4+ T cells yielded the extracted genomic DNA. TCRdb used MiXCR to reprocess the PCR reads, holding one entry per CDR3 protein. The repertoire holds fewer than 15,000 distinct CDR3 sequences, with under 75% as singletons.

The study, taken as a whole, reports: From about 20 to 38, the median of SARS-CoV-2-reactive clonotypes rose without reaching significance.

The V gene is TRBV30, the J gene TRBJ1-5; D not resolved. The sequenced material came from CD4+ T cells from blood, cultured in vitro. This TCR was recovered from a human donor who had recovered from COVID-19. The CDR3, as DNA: TGTGCCTGGGGAGCTTATAGCAATCAGCCCCAGCATTTT. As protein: CAWGAYSNQPQHF. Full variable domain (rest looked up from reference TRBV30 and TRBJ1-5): SQTIHQWPATLVQPVGSPLSLECTVEGTSNPNLYWYRQAAGRGLQLLFYSVGIGQISSEVPQNLSASRPQDRQFILSSKKLLLSDSGFYLCAWGAYSNQPQHFGDGTRLSIL.